This T cell receptor beta chain was sequenced for a study of T cells after posttransplantation cyclophosphamide. Broader study findings: Recipient CMV seropositivity and CMV reactivation strongly tracked TRB clonality. Donor-recipient repertoire similarity was low at 1-2 months, rising over year one.

Trimming removed 4 bases at V and 6 bases at J, with 22 bases between. Per germline, CDR1 SGHVS and CDR2 FQNEAQ. This CDR3 comprises 16 residues. As concerns this clone: The antigen is not known.

Treatment was busulfan-fludarabine conditioning, a marrow graft, and cyclophosphamide on days +3 and +4. Profiled with immunoSEQ multiplex PCR; TCRdb holds only in-frame clones, not every one. The sample includes about 15,000 clones, about 90% of them seen just once. The chain joins TRBV7-8 to TRBJ2-7; tentative D call: TRBD1 (6 bases). The TCR was taken from a male patient between 60 and 69 years old who received an allogeneic stem cell transplant from a related donor and was CMV-positive. The graft donor may be the source of some T cells. Sequences were derived from CD4+ T cells sorted from blood, sampled after allogeneic stem cell transplant with posttransplant cyclophosphamide. The CDR3: CASSSKNLRGGGEQYF. As DNA, the CDR3 is TGTGCCAGCAGCTCAAAAAACCTCAGGGGTGGAGGCGAGCAGTACTTC.